This passage covers 19 T cell receptor beta chains from one sample sequenced in a study of blood T cell repertoires in COVID-19 (dated by TCRdb to between 2020 and 2021). The library relied on the immunoSEQ multiplex PCR assay. The immuneACCESS repertoire file appears here via TCRdb, limited to in-frame rearrangements. These files lack a portion of the clones; in checked studies, under half of the deficit traces to unresolved V genes, and the cause of the others is not known. The sample table holds approximately 200,000 clones, of which about 86% were seen once. The ten largest clones capture approximately 6.2% of the sample. Sample: peripheral blood. The receptors originated from a man aged 55 to 70 who had recovered from COVID-19.

V usage is TRBV24-1 and J usage is TRBJ2-7; 10 nucleotides align to TRBD1. The junction had 7 bases not matched to a gene; V was cut back by 1 base and J by 8 bases. Germline V CDR1 and CDR2: KGHDR, SFDVKD. CDR3 size: 15 residues. The CDR3 protein is CATSDLGQGGRQQYF. Written as DNA, the CDR3 is TGTGCCACCAGTGATTTAGGACAGGGGGGTCGGCAGCAGTACTTC.

The CDR3 loop is CASSYSGLADSYEQYF. The CDR3, as DNA: TGTGCCAGCAGTTACTCTGGGCTAGCGGACTCCTACGAGCAGTACTTC. V gene TRBV6-5 combines with J gene TRBJ2-7; 7 positions agree with TRBD2. Germline CDR1 and CDR2: MNHEY and SVGAGI. After removal of 0 bases from V and 0 bases from J, the junction contained 5 bases not matched to a gene. CDR3 length: 16 residues.

This chain connects TRBV29-1 to TRBJ2-7; D perhaps matches TRBD2 (7 bases). The CDR3 loop spans 15 amino acids. V was clipped by 7 bases and J by 4 bases, with 23 bases between them. The germline gives CDR1 SQVTM, CDR2 ANQGSEA. CDR3 amino acids: CSAGGMTGAMYEQYF. The CDR3 region has the DNA TGCAGCGCCGGGGGGATGACAGGAGCTATGTACGAGCAGTACTTC.

The chain has TRBV7-9 and TRBJ2-3, with TRBD1 identical over 7 bases. Germline-derived CDR1 and CDR2 are SEHNR and FQNEAQ (reference sequence). Unmatched junction bases numbered 5, after V lost 2 bases and J lost 0 bases. The CDR3 covers 16 residues. The CDR3 DNA reads TGTGCCAGCAGCTTAATGGGACAGCTTAGCACAGATACGCAGTATTTT. This translates into CASSLMGQLSTDTQYF.

The J gene is TRBJ1-4, the V gene TRBV30, with TRBD1 as a possible D gene (6 bases). This CDR3 comprises 12 residues. V shed 4 bases and J shed 7 bases, with 10 bases lying between them. Germline CDR1 reads GTSNPN; CDR2 reads SVGIG (reference sequence). The CDR3 sequence: CAWNTGFEKLFF. CDR3 in DNA: TGTGCCTGGAATACAGGGTTTGAAAAACTGTTTTTT.

The V and J genes are TRBV5-4 and TRBJ2-1; 7 nucleotides align to TRBD2. The CDR3 is 17 residues long. From germline, CDR1 is SGHNT and CDR2 YYREEE (reference sequence). The trim removed 4 bases at V and 4 bases at J, leaving 14 bases unmatched. The CDR3 nucleotides are TGTGCCAGCAGCCAAGGAGGTTTGTCTAGCGGATACAATGAGCAGTTCTTC. Translated: CASSQGGLSSGYNEQFF.

The chain has TRBV7-3 and TRBJ2-3, with 8 bases matching TRBD2. Looked up from germline, CDR1 is SGHTA and CDR2 is FQGTGA. This CDR3 has 16 residues. With 2 bases clipped from V and 1 base from J, the junction kept 5 bases outside the gene matches. This CDR3 reads CASSLDSGVRTDTQYF. CDR3 sequence (DNA): TGTGCCAGCAGCTTAGATAGCGGGGTACGCACAGATACGCAGTATTTT. The whole variable domain, filled in from reference TRBV7-3 and TRBJ2-3, reads GAGVSQTPSNKVTEKGKYVELRCDPISGHTALYWYRQSLGQGPEFLIYFQGTGAADDSGLPNDRFFAVRPEGSVSTLKIQRTERGDSAVYLCASSLDSGVRTDTQYFGPGTRLTVL.

This clone was recorded a few times. The chain has TRBV6-6 and TRBJ2-7, with 7 bases fitting TRBD1. The CDR3 totals 14 residues. From germline, CDR1 is MNHNY and CDR2 SVGAGI (reference sequence). The trim removed 5 bases at V and 3 bases at J, leaving 7 bases unmatched. CDR3 coding DNA: TGTGCCAGCAGTACCGGGACAGAATACTACGAGCAGTACTTC. It is translated as CASSTGTEYYEQYF.

This chain connects TRBV6-5 to TRBJ2-5, with a weak D call TRBD1 (6 bases). The V gene's germline CDR1 is MNHEY and CDR2 SVGAGI. The CDR3 runs to 15 residues. The ends were cut back, 6 bases at V and 2 bases at J, with 16 bases in the middle. CDR3 region: CASSHFATGQETQYF. In DNA, the CDR3 is TGTGCCAGCAGCCATTTTGCGACAGGACAAGAGACCCAGTACTTC.

The chain employs TRBV5-1 and TRBJ2-5; TRBD1 is a possible D gene (5 bases). This CDR3 comprises 14 residues. The V end was cut by 7 bases, the J end by 0 bases, with 13 bases between. The germline V gene encodes CDR1 SGHRS and CDR2 YFSETQ. The CDR3 loop reads CASRGQIYQETQYF. The CDR3 DNA reads as TGCGCCAGCCGCGGACAAATTTACCAAGAGACCCAGTACTTC.

The CDR3 loop reads CASSPPRTGAEEQYF. The CDR3 region has the DNA TGCGCCAGCAGCCCCCCGCGGACAGGGGCTGAAGAGCAGTACTTC. The chain joins TRBV5-1 to TRBJ2-7, with 9 positions matching TRBD1. V shed 4 bases and J 7 bases; nucleotides not matched to a gene: 12. The CDR3 contains 15 residues. Germline CDR1 SGHRS, CDR2 YFSETQ.

The V call is TRBV19, the J call TRBJ2-3, with 9 bases lining up with TRBD2. The CDR3 runs to 13 residues. Germline CDR1 is LNHDA and CDR2 is SQIVND (reference sequence). With V trimmed by 7 bases and J by 5 bases, 4 bases remained unmatched. This CDR3 reads CASKKREVDTQYF. In DNA form, the CDR3 reads TGTGCCAGTAAGAAGCGGGAGGTAGATACGCAGTATTTT.

Written as DNA, the CDR3 is TGTGCCAGTAGTATGGGACAGGGAGGGGCCCAAGAGACCCAGTACTTC. Residues: CASSMGQGGAQETQYF. The J gene is TRBJ2-5, the V gene TRBV19; 9 nucleotides agree with TRBD1. J gave up 1 base and V 3 bases, and 6 bases lay outside the gene matches. This CDR3 spans 16 amino acids. The germline V gene encodes CDR1 LNHDA and CDR2 SQIVND (reference sequence).

The CDR3: CASSVGQGAHEQYF. The CDR3 DNA reads TGTGCCAGCAGCGTAGGCCAGGGGGCGCACGAGCAGTACTTC. The chain joins TRBV9 to TRBJ2-7, with 8 bases aligning to TRBD1. The CDR3 is 14 amino acids. Unmatched junction bases numbered 4, after V lost 0 bases and J lost 5 bases. CDR1 is SGDLS and CDR2 is YYNGEE in the germline V gene.

The rearrangement uses TRBV5-1 and TRBJ1-5; 8 bases align to TRBD1. Germline assignment: CDR1 SGHRS and CDR2 YFSETQ. After removal of 4 bases from V and 8 bases from J, the junction contained 11 bases not matched to a gene. CDR3 length equals 15 residues. The CDR3 reads CASSTLGQGDEPQHF. CDR3 sequence (DNA): TGCGCCAGCAGCACCCTCGGACAGGGCGATGAGCCCCAGCATTTT. Full variable domain (outside the CDR3, taken from reference TRBV5-1 and TRBJ1-5): KAGVTQTPRYLIKTRGQQVTLSCSPISGHRSVSWYQQTPGQGLQFLFEYFSETQRNKGNFPGRFSGRQFSNSRSEMNVSTLELGDSALYLCASSTLGQGDEPQHFGDGTRLSIL.

The J gene is TRBJ1-4, the V gene TRBV27, with 12 nucleotides matching TRBD1. The ends lost 5 bases at V and 3 bases at J; junction bases unmatched: 7. The germline gives CDR1 MNHEY, CDR2 SMNVEV (reference sequence). The CDR3 totals 17 residues. The CDR3 coding sequence is TGTGCCAGCAGTCTCCAGGGACAGGGGGCTCCTAATGAAAAACTGTTTTTT. The encoded protein is CASSLQGQGAPNEKLFF.

The chain carries TRBV11-2 and TRBJ2-5; possibly TRBD2 for D (7 bases). This CDR3 is built from 16 residues. The V end lost 0 bases, the J end lost 4 bases, and 15 bases lay between the germline ends. Germline CDR1 and CDR2: SGHAT and FQNNGV. CDR3 nucleotides: TGTGCCAGCAGCTTAGATGGGGGGGCGCGACGAGAGACCCAGTACTTC. This codes for CASSLDGGARRETQYF.

The rearrangement uses TRBV19 and TRBJ2-5; a weak D match, TRBD2 (6 bases). Trimming pared 1 base from V and 5 bases from J, leaving 11 bases between. The CDR3 is 14 residues long. CDR1 LNHDA and CDR2 SQIVND come from the germline V gene (reference sequence). CDR3 sequence (DNA): TGTGCCAGTAGTATAGGGGCCCGGGGGGAGACCCAGTACTTC. Translation gives CASSIGARGETQYF.

This chain links TRBV28 with TRBJ2-3, with 10 bases lining up with TRBD1. The CDR3 covers 16 residues. Germline assignment: CDR1 MDHEN and CDR2 SYDVKM. Trimming at V came to 5 bases and at J to 0 bases, leaving 5 bases not matched to a gene. The CDR3 DNA reads TGTGCCAGCAGTCTCTGGACAGGGGGAAGCACAGATACGCAGTATTTT. The encoded protein is CASSLWTGGSTDTQYF. The full variable domain, rest sourced from reference TRBV28 and TRBJ2-3, is DVKVTQSSRYLVKRTGEKVFLECVQDMDHENMFWYRQDPGLGLRLIYFSYDVKMKEKGDIPEGYSVSREKKERFSLILESASTNQTSMYLCASSLWTGGSTDTQYFGPGTRLTVL.